The present entry profiles one TCR beta chain with its context. What it binds is unknown. This record comes from a study of chemoradiotherapy in HPV16-positive cancers. Regarding the study as a whole: For HPV16-positive patients, expanding HPV-responsive T cells associated with longer recurrence-free survival.

CDR1 LNHNV and CDR2 YYDKDF come from the germline V gene (reference sequence). V lost 1 base and J 0 bases, leaving 10 bases between the germline ends. The CDR3 has 17 amino acids. Repertoires were generated with immunoSEQ multiplex PCR, while TCRdb's copy carries only in-frame clones and drops some. This table has under 7,000 clones, 65% to 80% appearing once. The receptor was derived from a human donor with HPV-associated anogenital cancer. This sample was taken from a patient who underwent chemoradiotherapy. The chain carries TRBV15 and TRBJ1-6; D uncertain. CDR3 in amino acids: CATSRGPKSSYNSPLHF. CDR3 in DNA: TGTGCCACCAGCAGAGGACCCAAGAGCTCCTATAATTCACCCCTCCACTTT.